This entry describes one T cell receptor (beta chain). Authors' processing steps: Using reference gene primer amplification, nucleated cell counts were estimated. The data were produced by immunoSEQ multiplex PCR, yet TCRdb's version contains in-frame clones alone and is incomplete. Clone size and the V and J calls come from that table; the DNA yielded D and trimming. Seen here are some 99,000 clones, 85% to 90% observed once, and the top ten hold 0.95% to 1.3%. This record comes from a study of blood T cell repertoires in COVID-19. Study context: T cells, B-cell-depleted T cells, or PBMCs supplied cDNA or gDNA.

In germline, CDR1 is SGHRS, CDR2 YFSETQ. Trimming removed 3 bases from V and 11 bases from J; junction bases left unmatched: 11. The CDR3 covers 15 residues. V is TRBV5-1 and J is TRBJ1-1; TRBD1 aligns across 12 bases. The TCR originated in a human donor in a cohort sampled during active COVID-19. Input material: peripheral blood. Here the CDR3 reads CASSYRDRGLAGAFF. CDR3 in DNA: TGCGCCAGCAGCTACCGGGACAGGGGGCTCGCGGGCGCTTTCTTT.